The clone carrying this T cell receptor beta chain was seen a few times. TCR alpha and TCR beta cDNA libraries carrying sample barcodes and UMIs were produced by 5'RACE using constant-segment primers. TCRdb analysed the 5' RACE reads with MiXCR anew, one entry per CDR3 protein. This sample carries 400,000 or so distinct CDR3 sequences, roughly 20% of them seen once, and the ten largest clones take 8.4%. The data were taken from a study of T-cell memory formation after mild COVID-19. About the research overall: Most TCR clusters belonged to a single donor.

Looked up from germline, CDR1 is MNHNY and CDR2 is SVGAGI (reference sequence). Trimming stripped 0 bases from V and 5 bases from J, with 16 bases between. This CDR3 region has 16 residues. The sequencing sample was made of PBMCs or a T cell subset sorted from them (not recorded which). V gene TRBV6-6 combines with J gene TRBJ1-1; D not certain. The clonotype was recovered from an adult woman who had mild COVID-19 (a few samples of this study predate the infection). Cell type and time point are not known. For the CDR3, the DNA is TGTGCCAGCAGTTACTCGCTAGAGGGAGTAAAGACTGAAGCTTTCTTT. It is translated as CASSYSLEGVKTEAFF.